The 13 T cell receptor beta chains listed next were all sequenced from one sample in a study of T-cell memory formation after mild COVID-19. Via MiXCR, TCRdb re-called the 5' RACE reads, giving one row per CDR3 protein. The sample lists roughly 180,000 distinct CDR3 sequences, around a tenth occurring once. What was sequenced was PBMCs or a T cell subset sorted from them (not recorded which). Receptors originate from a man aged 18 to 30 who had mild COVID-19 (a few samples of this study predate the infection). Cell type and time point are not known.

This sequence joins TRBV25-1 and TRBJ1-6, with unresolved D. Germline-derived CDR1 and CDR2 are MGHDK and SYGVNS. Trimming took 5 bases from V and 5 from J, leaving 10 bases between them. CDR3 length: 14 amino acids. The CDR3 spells CASSSARNNSPLHF. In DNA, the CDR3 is TGTGCCAGCAGTTCGGCCAGAAATAATTCACCCCTCCACTTT.

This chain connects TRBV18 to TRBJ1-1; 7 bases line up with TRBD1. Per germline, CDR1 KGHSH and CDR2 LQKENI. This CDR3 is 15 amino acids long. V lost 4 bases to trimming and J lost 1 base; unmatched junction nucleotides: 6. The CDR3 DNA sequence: TGTGCCAGCTCACGCTGGGGACAGAAGAACACTGAAGCTTTCTTT. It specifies CASSRWGQKNTEAFF.

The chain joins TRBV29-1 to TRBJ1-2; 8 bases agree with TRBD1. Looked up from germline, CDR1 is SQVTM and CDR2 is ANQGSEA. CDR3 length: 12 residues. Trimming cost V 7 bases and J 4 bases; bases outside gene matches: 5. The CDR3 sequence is CSALTGVYGYTF. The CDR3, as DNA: TGCAGCGCCTTGACAGGGGTCTATGGCTACACCTTC.

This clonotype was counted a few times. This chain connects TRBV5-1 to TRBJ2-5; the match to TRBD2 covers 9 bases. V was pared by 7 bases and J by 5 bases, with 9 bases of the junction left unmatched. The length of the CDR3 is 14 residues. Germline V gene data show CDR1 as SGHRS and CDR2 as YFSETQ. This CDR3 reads CASSRGGGEETQYF. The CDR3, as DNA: TGCGCCAGCTCCCGAGGCGGGGGGGAGGAGACCCAGTACTTC.

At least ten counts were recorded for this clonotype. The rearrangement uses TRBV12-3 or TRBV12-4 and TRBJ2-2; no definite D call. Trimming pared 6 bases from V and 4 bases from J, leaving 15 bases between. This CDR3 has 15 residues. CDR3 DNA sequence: TGTGCCAGCAGGCCTCGTTTCGTGTCCACCGGGGAGCTGTTTTTT. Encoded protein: CASRPRFVSTGELFF.

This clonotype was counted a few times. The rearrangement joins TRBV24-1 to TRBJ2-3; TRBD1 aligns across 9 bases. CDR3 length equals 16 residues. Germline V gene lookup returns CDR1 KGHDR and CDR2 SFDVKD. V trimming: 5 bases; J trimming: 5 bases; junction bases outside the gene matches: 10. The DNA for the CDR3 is TGTGCCACCAGTGGGGCACCGGGACAGGGACGAGATACGCAGTATTTT. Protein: CATSGAPGQGRDTQYF.

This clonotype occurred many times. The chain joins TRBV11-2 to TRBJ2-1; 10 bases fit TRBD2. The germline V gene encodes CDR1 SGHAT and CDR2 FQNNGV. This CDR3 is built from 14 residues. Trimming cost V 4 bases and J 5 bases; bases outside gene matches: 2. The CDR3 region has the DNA TGTGCCAGCAGCTCCCTAGCGGGGGACAATGAGCAGTTCTTC. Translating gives CASSSLAGDNEQFF.

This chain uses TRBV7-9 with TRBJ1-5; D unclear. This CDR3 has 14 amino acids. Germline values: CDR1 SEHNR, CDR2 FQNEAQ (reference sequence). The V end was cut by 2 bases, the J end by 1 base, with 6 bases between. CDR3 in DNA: TGTGCCAGCAGCTTAATTGGCAGCAATCAGCCCCAGCATTTT. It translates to CASSLIGSNQPQHF.

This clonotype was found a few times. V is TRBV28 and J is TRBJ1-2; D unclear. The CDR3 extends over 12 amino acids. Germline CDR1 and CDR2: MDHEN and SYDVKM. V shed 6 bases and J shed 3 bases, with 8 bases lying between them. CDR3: CASRDAYYGYTF. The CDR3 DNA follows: TGTGCCAGCAGGGACGCCTACTATGGCTACACCTTC.

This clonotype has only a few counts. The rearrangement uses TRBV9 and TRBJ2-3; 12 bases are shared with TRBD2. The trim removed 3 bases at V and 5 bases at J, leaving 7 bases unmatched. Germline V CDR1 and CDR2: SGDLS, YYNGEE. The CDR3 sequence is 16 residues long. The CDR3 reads CASSARLAGAVDTQYF. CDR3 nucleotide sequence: TGTGCCAGCAGCGCCCGACTAGCGGGGGCGGTAGATACGCAGTATTTT.

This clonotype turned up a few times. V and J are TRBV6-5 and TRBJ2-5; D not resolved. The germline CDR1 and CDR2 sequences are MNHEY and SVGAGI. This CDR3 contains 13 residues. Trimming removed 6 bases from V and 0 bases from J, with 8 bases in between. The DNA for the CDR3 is TGTGCCAGCAGGGGGTCCCACCAAGAGACCCAGTACTTC. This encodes CASRGSHQETQYF.

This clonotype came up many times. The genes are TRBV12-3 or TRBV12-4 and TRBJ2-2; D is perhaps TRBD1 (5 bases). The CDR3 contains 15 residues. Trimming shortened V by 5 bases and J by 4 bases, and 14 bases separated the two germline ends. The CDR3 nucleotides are TGTGCCAGCAGTGCCTCGATAGGGGTCACCGGGGAGCTGTTTTTT. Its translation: CASSASIGVTGELFF.

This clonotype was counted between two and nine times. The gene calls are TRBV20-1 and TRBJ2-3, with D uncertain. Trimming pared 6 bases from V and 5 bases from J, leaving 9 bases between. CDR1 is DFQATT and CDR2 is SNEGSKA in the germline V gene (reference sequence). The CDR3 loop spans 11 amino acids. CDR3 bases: TGCAGTGCGGGTGGACGAGATACGCAGTATTTT. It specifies CSAGGRDTQYF.